The 7 T cell receptor beta chains given below trace back to one sample, sequenced in a study of T cell responses to AZD1222 COVID-19 vaccine. Assay used: immunoSEQ multiplex PCR; TCRdb lists only in-frame clones, some missing. The sample has about 180,000 clones, 85% to 90% seen once; the top ten hold approximately 26%. The sample in question was peripheral blood, obtained 28 days after the second AZD1222 dose. The receptors come from an adult who received the AZD1222 COVID-19 vaccine.

This CDR3 reads CASSKSGTGSYEQYF. CDR3 sequence (DNA): TGTGCCAGCAGCAAATCCGGGACAGGGTCCTACGAGCAGTACTTC. The chain recombines TRBV7-2 with TRBJ2-7; 9 nucleotides match TRBD1. Trimming took 5 bases from V and 1 from J; bases not matched to a gene: 6. This CDR3 contains 15 residues. Per germline, CDR1 SGHTA and CDR2 FQGNSA.

The rearrangement joins TRBV29-1 to TRBJ1-4; D ambiguous. This CDR3 has 13 amino acids. The germline gives CDR1 SQVTM, CDR2 ANQGSEA. V lost 4 bases, J lost 0 bases, and 6 bases lay in between. CDR3 sequence: CSVGRATNEKLFF. The CDR3 nucleotides read TGCAGCGTTGGTCGCGCAACTAATGAAAAACTGTTTTTT.

This chain connects TRBV10-3 to TRBJ1-1; a possible D gene is TRBD1 (6 bases). The CDR3 spans 12 residues. CDR1 is ENHRY, CDR2 SYGVKD, per germline. Deletions cut 6 bases from V and 8 bases from J, with 13 bases between. As DNA, the CDR3 is TGTGCCATCAGCCCGGGGGGGGCGGAAGCTTTCTTT. Amino acids: CAISPGGAEAFF.

This chain joins TRBV28 and TRBJ1-5; 7 bases fit TRBD1. After removal of 5 bases from V and 2 bases from J, the junction contained 9 bases not matched to a gene. The germline CDR1 and CDR2 sequences are MDHEN and SYDVKM. CDR3 size: 16 residues. The CDR3 bases are TGTGCCAGCAGTCCCCGACAGGGATTAGGCAATCAGCCCCAGCATTTT. This codes for CASSPRQGLGNQPQHF.

V and J are TRBV5-1 and TRBJ1-1; no firm D call. V was trimmed by 1 base and J by 5 bases, leaving 18 bases between them. This CDR3 is built from 16 residues. Germline V CDR1 and CDR2: SGHRS, YFSETQ. CDR3 sequence: CASSLLSGMERTEAFF. The CDR3 region has the DNA TGCGCCAGCAGCTTGTTATCTGGTATGGAGAGGACTGAAGCTTTCTTT.

The rearrangement links TRBV6-2 or TRBV6-3 to TRBJ2-7; D is perhaps TRBD1 (6 bases). Trimming removed 0 bases at V and 0 bases at J, with 12 bases between. The CDR3 sequence is 16 residues long. The germline V gene encodes CDR1 MNHEY and CDR2 SVGEGT. The CDR3 loop reads CASSYSPDRSSYEQYF. The CDR3, as DNA: TGTGCCAGCAGTTACTCGCCGGACAGAAGCTCCTACGAGCAGTACTTC.

The gene calls are TRBV28 and TRBJ1-5; tentative D call: TRBD1 (5 bases). This CDR3 is built from 17 residues. Trimming removed 2 bases at V and 4 bases at J, with 18 bases between. Looked up from germline, CDR1 is MDHEN and CDR2 is SYDVKM. This chain's CDR3 is CASSLLQGHAPNQPQHF. In DNA form, the CDR3 reads TGTGCCAGCAGTTTACTCCAAGGACACGCCCCAAATCAGCCCCAGCATTTT.